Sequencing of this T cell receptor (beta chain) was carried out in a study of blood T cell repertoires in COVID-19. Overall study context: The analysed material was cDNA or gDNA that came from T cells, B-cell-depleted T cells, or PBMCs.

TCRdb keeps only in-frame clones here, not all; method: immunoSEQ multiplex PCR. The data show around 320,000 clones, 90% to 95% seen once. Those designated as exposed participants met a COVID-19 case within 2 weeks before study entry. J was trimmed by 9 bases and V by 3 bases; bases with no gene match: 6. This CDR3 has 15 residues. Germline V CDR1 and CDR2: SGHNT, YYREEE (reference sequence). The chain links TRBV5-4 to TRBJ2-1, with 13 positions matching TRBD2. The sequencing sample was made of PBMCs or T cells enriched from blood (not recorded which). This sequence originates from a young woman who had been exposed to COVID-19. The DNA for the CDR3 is TGTGCCAGCAGCTCCACTAGCGGGGGGGCCTCTGAGCAGTTCTTC. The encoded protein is CASSSTSGGASEQFF.